A single sample gave rise to the 29 T cell receptor beta chains below, sequenced in a study of cytomegalovirus exposure and HLA in healthy donors. PCR involved 60 Vbeta and 13 Jbeta primers. Assay: immunoSEQ multiplex PCR; the TCRdb copy retains only in-frame clones and omits some. This repertoire shows around 170,000 clones, more than 75% found once; its top ten account for 2% to 2.5%. The sample consisted of PBMCs. The receptors come from a woman younger than 45 in good health and CMV-seropositive.

The chain is built from TRBV11-2 and TRBJ2-5, with D hard to call. CDR3 length: 13 residues. V dropped 4 bases and J dropped 4 bases, with 10 bases sitting between them. Germline CDR1 is SGHAT and CDR2 is FQNNGV. CDR3 DNA: TGTGCCAGCAGCTCTCAGCAGCGAGAGACCCAGTACTTC. Protein product: CASSSQQRETQYF.

The chain is built from TRBV9 and TRBJ2-2, with 12 bases fitting TRBD1. This CDR3 spans 16 amino acids. The germline V gene has CDR1 SGDLS and CDR2 YYNGEE. The V segment lost 4 bases and the J segment 6 bases; nucleotides outside the gene matches: 7. CDR3 loop: CASSSSGDRGPGELFF. CDR3 nucleotide sequence: TGTGCCAGCAGCTCTAGTGGGGACAGGGGGCCCGGGGAGCTGTTTTTT.

The V gene is TRBV21-1, the J gene TRBJ1-2. TRBV21-1 is tagged as a pseudogene. The CDR3 is 11 amino acids. The CDR3 DNA reads as TGTGCCTGCGGAGGGTGCTATGGCTACACCTTC. Translated: CACGGCYGYTF.

In its sample, this clone was seen a few times. The chain employs TRBV9 and TRBJ1-2, with D uncertain. CDR1 and CDR2 (germline): SGDLS, YYNGEE. Trimming stripped 2 bases from V and 2 bases from J, with 16 bases between. This CDR3 spans 16 amino acids. This CDR3 is CASSVVDRGGNYGYTF. In nucleotides, the CDR3 is TGTGCCAGCAGCGTGGTGGACCGGGGTGGGAACTATGGCTACACCTTC.

The chain recombines TRBV18 with TRBJ1-2, with a possible D match to TRBD1 (6 bases). Germline CDR1 KGHSH, CDR2 LQKENI. Trimming cost V 2 bases and J 8 bases, with 21 bases left between them. The CDR3 is 16 residues long. CDR3 sequence: CASSPAEGQATGGYTF. The CDR3 DNA reads TGTGCCAGCTCACCAGCCGAGGGACAAGCCACGGGGGGCTACACCTTC. Filled out from reference TRBV18 and TRBJ1-2, the complete variable domain reads NAGVMQNPRHLVRRRGQEARLRCSPMKGHSHVYWYRQLPEEGLKFMVYLQKENIIDESGMPKERFSAEFPKEGPSILRIQQVVRGDSAAYFCASSPAEGQATGGYTFGSGTRLTVV.

The chain is built from TRBV6-5 and TRBJ2-7; 7 nucleotides line up with TRBD2. CDR1 is MNHEY and CDR2 is SVGAGI in the germline V gene. J lost 7 bases, V lost 4 bases, and 13 bases had no gene match. The CDR3 runs 15 residues. CDR3 sequence reads: CASSSSGTTPWEQYF. The CDR3 nucleotides read TGTGCCAGCAGTTCCTCCGGGACTACCCCCTGGGAGCAGTACTTC.

CDR3 residues: CASSLRTGMESSTDTQYF. CDR3 coding DNA: TGCGCCAGCAGCCTCCGGACAGGGATGGAGTCTAGCACAGATACGCAGTATTTT. The rearrangement links TRBV4-1 to TRBJ2-3, with TRBD1 matching over 8 bases. Germline V gene lookup returns CDR1 MGHRA and CDR2 YSYEKL. V shed 4 bases, J shed 0 bases, and the junction held 12 bases outside the gene matches. This CDR3 is built from 18 residues.

J is TRBJ2-7 and V is TRBV6-5, with 7 nucleotides matching TRBD2. CDR3 length equals 15 residues. CDR1 is MNHEY, CDR2 SVGAGI, per germline. Unmatched junction bases numbered 7, after V lost 0 bases and J lost 5 bases. CDR3 nucleotides: TGTGCCAGCAGTTACTCCTGGGCGGGGAGGGACGAGCAGTACTTC. Translating gives CASSYSWAGRDEQYF.

The chain combines TRBV19 with TRBJ1-4, with 7 bases aligning to TRBD1. This CDR3 region has 16 residues. Unmatched junction bases numbered 14, after V lost 8 bases and J lost 5 bases. The germline V gene encodes CDR1 LNHDA and CDR2 SQIVND (reference sequence). In nucleotides, the CDR3 is TGTGCCAGTCAATTTTCCCCGGGACAGCCGAATGAAAAACTGTTTTTT. It encodes CASQFSPGQPNEKLFF.

The chain couples TRBV29-1 to TRBJ2-1, with TRBD1 identical over 10 bases. Looked up from germline, CDR1 is SQVTM and CDR2 is ANQGSEA. V lost 5 bases to trimming and J lost 5 bases; unmatched junction nucleotides: 6. This CDR3 is 14 amino acids long. The CDR3: CSVSLGTGDNEQFF. The CDR3, as DNA: TGCAGCGTTAGCCTCGGGACAGGGGACAATGAGCAGTTCTTC.

The chain combines TRBV21-1 with TRBJ2-7; TRBD2 was called by the table and not checked on the DNA. TRBV21-1 is flagged as a pseudogene. There are 12 residues in the CDR3. CDR3 amino acids: CASSKALAEQYF. The CDR3 DNA reads as TGTGCCAGCAGCAAAGCGCTAGCCGAGCAGTACTTC.

The rearrangement joins TRBV4-2 to TRBJ2-5, with 7 bases identical to TRBD1. Germline values: CDR1 LGHNA, CDR2 YNFKEQ. The J segment lost 1 base and the V segment lost 0 bases, leaving 17 bases of the junction unmatched. The length of the CDR3 is 20 residues. CDR3 residues: CASSQETFSWGQRAQETQYF. The CDR3 nucleotides are TGTGCCAGCAGCCAAGAAACATTTAGCTGGGGACAGAGGGCCCAAGAGACCCAGTACTTC.

Note on this clone: This sample includes further DNA sequences coding for the same CDR3. For the CDR3, the DNA is TGTGCCAGCAGCCGCAGGGGGCTTCGGGACACCGGGGAGCTGTTTTTT. It translates to CASSRRGLRDTGELFF. The chain combines TRBV28 with TRBJ2-2, with 8 bases lining up with TRBD1. The CDR3 totals 16 residues. V lost 6 bases to trimming and J lost 3 bases; unmatched junction nucleotides: 9. Germline loops: CDR1 MDHEN, CDR2 SYDVKM.

This clone turned up a few times. This chain joins TRBV6-5 and TRBJ2-7, with a possible D match to TRBD1 (5 bases). V lost 6 bases to trimming and J lost 6 bases, with 15 bases between them. The CDR3 is 13 amino acids. CDR1 MNHEY and CDR2 SVGAGI come from the germline V gene. In nucleotides, the CDR3 is TGTGCCAGCAGCCGCACAGGCACAGGCGAGCAGTACTTC. It is translated as CASSRTGTGEQYF.

J is TRBJ2-7 and V is TRBV9; TRBD1 agrees at 7 bases. The germline gives CDR1 SGDLS, CDR2 YYNGEE. V was pared by 4 bases and J by 4 bases, with 11 bases of the junction left unmatched. CDR3 length: 15 amino acids. CDR3 bases: TGTGCCAGCAGCAGCCGACAGGGAAATTATTACGAGCAGTACTTC. Translating gives CASSSRQGNYYEQYF. Full variable domain (remainder filled in from reference TRBV9 and TRBJ2-7): DSGVTQTPKHLITATGQRVTLRCSPRSGDLSVYWYQQSLDQGLQFLIQYYNGEERAKGNILERFSAQQFPDLHSELNLSSLELGDSALYFCASSSRQGNYYEQYFGPGTRLTVT.

This rearrangement joins TRBV27 to TRBJ1-5, with 7 positions matching TRBD1. V dropped 4 bases and J dropped 2; count of bases not matched to a gene: 2. CDR3 length equals 14 residues. The V gene's germline CDR1 is MNHEY and CDR2 SMNVEV (reference sequence). The CDR3 DNA sequence: TGTGCCAGCAGTTCTCAGGGGGGCAATCAGCCCCAGCATTTT. Encoded protein: CASSSQGGNQPQHF.

The chain has TRBV11-1 and TRBJ2-3; 8 bases map to TRBD2. Trimming cost V 5 bases and J 3 bases; bases outside gene matches: 10. The germline CDR1 and CDR2 sequences are SGHAT and FQDESV (reference sequence). The CDR3 is made up of 16 amino acids. The CDR3 DNA reads TGTGCCAGCAGCAACTTAGGACTAGCTGGGACAGATACGCAGTATTTT. Residues: CASSNLGLAGTDTQYF.

V is TRBV7-9 and J is TRBJ2-3; D unresolved. From germline, CDR1 is SEHNR and CDR2 FQNEAQ (reference sequence). The CDR3 totals 15 residues. The V end was cut by 5 bases, the J end by 1 base, with 13 bases between. This CDR3 reads CASSHIQMGTDTQYF. The CDR3 DNA is TGTGCCAGCAGCCACATTCAGATGGGCACAGATACGCAGTATTTT.

V gene TRBV9 combines with J gene TRBJ1-2; TRBD1 aligns across 10 bases. V lost 3 bases and J lost 2; bases outside the gene matches: 4. CDR3 length equals 15 residues. Germline V gene sequence: CDR1 SGDLS, CDR2 YYNGEE. The DNA of the CDR3 is TGTGCCAGCAGCGGGACAGGGGGTAGGAACTATGGCTACACCTTC. Protein sequence: CASSGTGGRNYGYTF.

The chain employs TRBV27 and TRBJ1-5, with 9 bases that match TRBD1. The CDR3 contains 14 residues. J lost 5 bases, V lost 6 bases, and 5 bases had no gene match. CDR1 is MNHEY, CDR2 SMNVEV, per germline (reference sequence). CDR3 nucleotides: TGTGCCAGCAGACCGGGACAGGGTTATCAGCCCCAGCATTTT. It yields the protein CASRPGQGYQPQHF.

The chain links TRBV6-1 to TRBJ2-5, with D hard to call. Judging by the DNA end, TRBJ2-7 fits better; the J call may be wrong. This CDR3 contains 15 residues. Germline assignment: CDR1 MNHNS and CDR2 SASEGT. The CDR3 coding sequence is TGTGCCAGCAGTTCTTTAGATCTTCATTACTACGAGCAGTACTTC. It encodes CASSSLDLHYYEQYF.

This clone was counted a single time. The rearrangement links TRBV28 to TRBJ1-1; D unclear. With 5 bases removed from V and 1 base from J, the gap between germline ends came to 5 bases. The germline gives CDR1 MDHEN, CDR2 SYDVKM. The CDR3 loop spans 12 amino acids. For the CDR3, the DNA is TGTGCCAGCAGTGAGGGGAACACTGAAGCTTTCTTT. Protein sequence: CASSEGNTEAFF.

V is TRBV28 and J is TRBJ1-1; 8 bases map to TRBD1. The CDR3 contains 16 residues. Germline lookup yields CDR1 MDHEN and CDR2 SYDVKM. With V trimmed by 4 bases and J by 4 bases, 11 bases remained unmatched. Written as DNA, the CDR3 is TGTGCCAGCAGTTCACCGGGACAGGCCCCGGGCACTGAAGCTTTCTTT. This sequence encodes CASSSPGQAPGTEAFF.

Comments on this clone: A junction end diverges from the germline sequence, so it may reflect a read error. The chain combines TRBV9 with TRBJ1-3, with a possible D match to TRBD1 (5 bases). This CDR3 is 14 amino acids long. The germline gives CDR1 SGDLS, CDR2 YYNGEE. This CDR3 is CASSVDSSGNTTYF. CDR3 DNA: TGTGCCAGCAGCGTTGACAGCTCTGGAAACACCACATATTTT.

The chain combines TRBV19 with TRBJ1-2; D unclear. Germline V gives CDR1 LNHDA, CDR2 SQIVND (reference sequence). Trimming left V 7 bases short and J 2 bases short, with 20 bases between. The CDR3 totals 16 residues. The DNA of the CDR3 is TGTGCCAGTACCCCCCTTGGGGAGGGATCCAACTATGGCTACACCTTC. Its translation: CASTPLGEGSNYGYTF.

This chain connects TRBV27 to TRBJ2-1, with a tentative D call TRBD2 (5 bases). V lost 4 bases, J lost 1 base, and 5 bases lay in between. The length of the CDR3 is 13 residues. Germline CDR1 reads MNHEY; CDR2 reads SMNVEV (reference sequence). CDR3 sequence (DNA): TGTGCCAGCAGTTCGGGGTCCTACAATGAGCAGTTCTTC. Encoded protein: CASSSGSYNEQFF.

The chain carries TRBV6-6 and TRBJ2-7; weak D call: TRBD1 (5 bases). The CDR3 totals 13 residues. Germline lookup yields CDR1 MNHNY and CDR2 SVGAGI (reference sequence). Trimming removed 10 bases at V and 2 bases at J, with 15 bases between. CDR3 DNA sequence: TGTGCCACCCGGACACACAGAGCCTACGAGCAGTACTTC. It encodes CATRTHRAYEQYF.

The chain links TRBV7-9 to TRBJ2-1; 8 bases are shared with TRBD1. Germline V gene data show CDR1 as SEHNR and CDR2 as FQNEAQ (reference sequence). Trimming took 5 bases from V and 8 from J; bases not matched to a gene: 5. This CDR3 has 13 amino acids. CDR3 residues: CASSPTGAYEQFF. CDR3 DNA: TGTGCCAGCAGCCCGACAGGGGCATATGAGCAGTTCTTC.

This chain connects TRBV9 to TRBJ2-1; D is uncertain. The germline V and J ends were trimmed by 0 bases and 6 bases, with 4 bases remaining between them. The CDR3 totals 12 residues. CDR1 is SGDLS, CDR2 YYNGEE, per germline. In DNA form, the CDR3 reads TGTGCCAGCAGCGTAGTCTCCAATGAGCAGTTCTTC. Translated: CASSVVSNEQFF.